A single sample gave rise to the 11 T cell receptor beta chains below, sequenced in a study of cytomegalovirus exposure and HLA in healthy donors. The PCR had 60 Vbeta and 13 Jbeta primers. Sequencing used immunoSEQ multiplex PCR; TCRdb keeps in-frame clones, though not all of them. The repertoire holds about 140,000 clones, 78% seen once, with 2.8% in the top ten. Sequencing input: PBMCs. These receptor sequences come from a male donor in good health and CMV-seronegative.

This clone was observed a single time. V is TRBV11-2 and J is TRBJ2-2, with 8 bases aligning to TRBD2. Germline CDR1 reads SGHAT; CDR2 reads FQNNGV. This CDR3 has 16 amino acids. V lost 5 bases, J lost 3 bases, and 8 bases stayed unmatched. The CDR3 sequence: CASSDRLAPDTGELFF. DNA of the CDR3: TGTGCCAGCAGCGACCGACTAGCGCCCGACACCGGGGAGCTGTTTTTT.

This clone was observed once. The rearrangement joins TRBV18 to TRBJ1-5; TRBD1 matches at 7 bases. J lost 4 bases, V lost 3 bases, and 3 bases had no gene match. The CDR3 length is 14 residues. Germline values: CDR1 KGHSH, CDR2 LQKENI. The CDR3 DNA follows: TGTGCCAGCTCACCCGGGACAGAGAATCAGCCCCAGCATTTT. Translation gives CASSPGTENQPQHF. The full variable domain, rest sourced from reference TRBV18 and TRBJ1-5, is NAGVMQNPRHLVRRRGQEARLRCSPMKGHSHVYWYRQLPEEGLKFMVYLQKENIIDESGMPKERFSAEFPKEGPSILRIQQVVRGDSAAYFCASSPGTENQPQHFGDGTRLSIL.

In regard to this clone: An end of the junction differs from the germline gene, which may be a read error. The chain has TRBV2 and TRBJ1-1; perhaps TRBD1 as D (5 bases). CDR3 length: 14 residues. Germline CDR1 and CDR2: SNHLY and FYNNEI. CDR3 coding DNA: TGTGCCAGCGAAACGGCAGGGCAAGGGACTGAGGCTTTCTTT. Translating it yields CASETAGQGTEAFF.

The genes are TRBV7-3 and TRBJ2-3, with TRBD2 matching 13 bases. CDR1 SGHTA and CDR2 FQGTGA come from the germline V gene. V shed 6 bases and J 5 bases; nucleotides not matched to a gene: 8. The CDR3 is 16 residues long. CDR3 DNA: TGTGCCAGCAGACGAGGACTAGCGGGAGTGGAAGATACGCAGTATTTT. Encoded protein: CASRRGLAGVEDTQYF. The whole variable domain, filled in from reference TRBV7-3 and TRBJ2-3, reads GAGVSQTPSNKVTEKGKYVELRCDPISGHTALYWYRQSLGQGPEFLIYFQGTGAADDSGLPNDRFFAVRPEGSVSTLKIQRTERGDSAVYLCASRRGLAGVEDTQYFGPGTRLTVL.

This clone has only a few counts. The chain is built from TRBV19 and TRBJ1-4, with TRBD1 matching over 8 bases. The junction had 6 bases not matched to a gene; V was cut back by 2 bases and J by 7 bases. Germline values: CDR1 LNHDA, CDR2 SQIVND (reference sequence). The CDR3 is made up of 15 amino acids. CDR3 in amino acids: CASSIRGTGSEKLFF. The CDR3 DNA sequence: TGTGCCAGTAGTATACGGGGGACAGGTAGTGAAAAACTGTTTTTT. The full variable domain, its missing parts supplied by reference TRBV19 and TRBJ1-4, is DGGITQSPKYLFRKEGQNVTLSCEQNLNHDAMYWYRQDPGQGLRLIYYSQIVNDFQKGDIAEGYSVSREKKESFPLTVTSAQKNPTAFYLCASSIRGTGSEKLFFGSGTQLSVL.

This chain connects TRBV6-5 to TRBJ1-2, with TRBD1 identical over 11 bases. Trimming took 5 bases from V and 4 from J; bases not matched to a gene: 3. This CDR3 comprises 14 residues. CDR1 is MNHEY, CDR2 SVGAGI, per germline. Here the CDR3 DNA reads TGTGCCAGCAGTAGGACAGGGGGCAGCTATGGCTACACCTTC. It encodes CASSRTGGSYGYTF.

To note about this clone: Other DNA variants within this sample encode the same CDR3. The rearrangement joins TRBV6-6 to TRBJ1-5; 7 bases agree with TRBD1. The CDR3 length is 16 residues. Germline-derived CDR1 and CDR2 are MNHNY and SVGAGI (reference sequence). V shed 7 bases and J 3 bases; nucleotides not matched to a gene: 12. The DNA of the CDR3 is TGTGCCAGCACTTCTCTAGGGGGCGAGGTCAATCAGCCCCAGCATTTT. Amino acids: CASTSLGGEVNQPQHF.

J is TRBJ2-5 and V is TRBV4-1; 9 nucleotides match TRBD1. The DNA matches TRBJ2-7 better at its end, which makes the J call doubtful. Per germline, CDR1 MGHRA and CDR2 YSYEKL. This CDR3 region has 15 residues. CDR3 amino acids: CASSQGQGGVYEQYF. As DNA, the CDR3 is TGCGCCAGCAGCCAAGGACAGGGGGGAGTTTACGAGCAGTACTTC.

CDR3 DNA sequence: TGTGCCAGCTCACCAAGGACTAGCGGGAGGAAAAACACCGGGGAGCTGTTTTTT. Translation gives CASSPRTSGRKNTGELFF. The chain combines TRBV18 with TRBJ2-2, with 14 bases fitting TRBD2. Per germline, CDR1 KGHSH and CDR2 LQKENI. V was pared by 2 bases and J by 2 bases, with 4 bases of the junction left unmatched. This CDR3 is 18 amino acids long. Full variable domain (missing parts from reference TRBV18 and TRBJ2-2): NAGVMQNPRHLVRRRGQEARLRCSPMKGHSHVYWYRQLPEEGLKFMVYLQKENIIDESGMPKERFSAEFPKEGPSILRIQQVVRGDSAAYFCASSPRTSGRKNTGELFFGEGSRLTVL.

V is TRBV7-9 and J is TRBJ1-5; no reliable D call. This CDR3 comprises 15 residues. In germline, CDR1 is SEHNR, CDR2 FQNEAQ (reference sequence). V was shortened by 2 bases and J by 5 bases, with 13 bases between the two germline ends. CDR3 protein: CASSLFGSGDQPQHF. CDR3 DNA sequence: TGTGCCAGCAGCTTATTTGGGAGTGGGGATCAGCCCCAGCATTTT.

V is TRBV9 and J is TRBJ2-3, with 7 positions matching TRBD2. The V and J ends lost 3 bases and 6 bases, in that order; junction bases with no gene match: 16. This CDR3 spans 17 amino acids. The V gene's germline CDR1 is SGDLS and CDR2 YYNGEE. The CDR3 nucleotides are TGTGCCAGCAGCGAGACCTTGAGCGGGGTAAGGTTGGATACGCAGTATTTT. The encoded protein is CASSETLSGVRLDTQYF.